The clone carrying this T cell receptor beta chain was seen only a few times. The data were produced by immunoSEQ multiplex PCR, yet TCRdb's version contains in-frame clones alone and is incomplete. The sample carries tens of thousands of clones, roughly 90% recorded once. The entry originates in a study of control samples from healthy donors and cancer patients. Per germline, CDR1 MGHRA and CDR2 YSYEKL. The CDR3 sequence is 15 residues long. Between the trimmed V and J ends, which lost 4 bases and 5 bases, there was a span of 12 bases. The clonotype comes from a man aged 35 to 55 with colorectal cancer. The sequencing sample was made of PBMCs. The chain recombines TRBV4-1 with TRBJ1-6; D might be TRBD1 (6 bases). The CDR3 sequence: CASSPSQGNNSPLHF. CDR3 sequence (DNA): TGCGCCAGCAGCCCTTCACAGGGAAATAATTCACCCCTCCACTTT.